This T cell receptor (beta chain) was sequenced during a study of lymphopenia after photon versus proton radiotherapy. Study-level points and caveats: Proton therapy kept repertoires fairly stable, unlike photons, which gained effector/memory cells. Oligoclonal CD8+ Temra expansion after nadir drove photon patients' diversity drop. In patients who died, overall survival fell as post-nadir TCR diversity dropped more.

This CDR3 is 14 amino acids long. From germline, CDR1 is SGHRS and CDR2 YFSETQ. V was clipped by 1 base and J by 8 bases; unmatched bases: 4. The data were produced by immunoSEQ multiplex PCR, yet TCRdb's version contains in-frame clones alone and is incomplete. The data show over 50,000 clones, around 86% seen once. Note on this clone: The antigen remains unidentified.

V and J are TRBV5-1 and TRBJ1-4; 8 bases align to TRBD1. The material sequenced was peripheral blood, taken from a patient treated with photon-based radiotherapy. The TCR comes from a man in his forties or fifties with gastric cancer. The DNA for the CDR3 is TGCGCCAGCAGCTTGAACAGGGGGAACGAAAAACTGTTTTTT. This codes for CASSLNRGNEKLFF.